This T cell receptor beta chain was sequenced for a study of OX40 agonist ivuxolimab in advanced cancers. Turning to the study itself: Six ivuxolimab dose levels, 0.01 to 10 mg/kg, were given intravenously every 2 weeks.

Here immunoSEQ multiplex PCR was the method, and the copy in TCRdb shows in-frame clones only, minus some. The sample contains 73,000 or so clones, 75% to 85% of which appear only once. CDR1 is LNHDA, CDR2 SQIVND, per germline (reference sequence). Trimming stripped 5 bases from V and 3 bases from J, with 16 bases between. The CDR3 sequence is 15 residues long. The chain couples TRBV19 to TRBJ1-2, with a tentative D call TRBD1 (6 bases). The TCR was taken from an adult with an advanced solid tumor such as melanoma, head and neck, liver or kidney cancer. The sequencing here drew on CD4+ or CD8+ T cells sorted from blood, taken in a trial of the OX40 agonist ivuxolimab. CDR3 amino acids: CASSAPRTADYGYTF. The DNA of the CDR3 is TGTGCCAGTAGTGCCCCCCGGACAGCCGACTATGGCTACACCTTC. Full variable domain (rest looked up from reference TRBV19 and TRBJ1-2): DGGITQSPKYLFRKEGQNVTLSCEQNLNHDAMYWYRQDPGQGLRLIYYSQIVNDFQKGDIAEGYSVSREKKESFPLTVTSAQKNPTAFYLCASSAPRTADYGYTFGSGTRLTVV.